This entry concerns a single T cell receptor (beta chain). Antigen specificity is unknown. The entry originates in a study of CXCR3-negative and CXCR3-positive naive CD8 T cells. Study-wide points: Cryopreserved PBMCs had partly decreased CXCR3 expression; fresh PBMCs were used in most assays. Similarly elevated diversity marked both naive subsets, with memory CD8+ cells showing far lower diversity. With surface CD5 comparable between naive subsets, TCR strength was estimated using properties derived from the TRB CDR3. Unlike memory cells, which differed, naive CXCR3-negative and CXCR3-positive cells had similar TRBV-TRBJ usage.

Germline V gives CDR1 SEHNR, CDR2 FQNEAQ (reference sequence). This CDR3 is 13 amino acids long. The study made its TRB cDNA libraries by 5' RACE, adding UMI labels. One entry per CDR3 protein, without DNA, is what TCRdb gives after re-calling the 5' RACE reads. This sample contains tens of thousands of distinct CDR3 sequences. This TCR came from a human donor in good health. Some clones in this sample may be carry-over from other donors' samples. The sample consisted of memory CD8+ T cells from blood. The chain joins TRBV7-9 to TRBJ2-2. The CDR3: CASSDLGTGELFF.